This paragraph reports one T cell receptor (beta chain). The target antigen is unknown. A read error may produce the germline difference seen at one junction end. These data come from a study of tumor and adjacent non-tumor tissue in lung cancer. Study-level background: Histology: 12 adenocarcinoma, a couple of squamous cell carcinoma, 1 small cell lung cancer. General study points: Compared with tumor, normal lung showed significantly lower TCR diversity. In normal lung, the top 100 clones were significantly more dominant than in tumor.

RNA was extracted from bulk tissue without any cell sorting. More than 3 cm separated this lung sample from the edge of the tumor. Donors were chemotherapy-naive, newly diagnosed lung cancer surgical patients in China, August–late 2014. TCRbeta libraries were built with three rounds of nested PCR, modified from ARM-PCR. From the multiplex PCR reads, TCRdb called clonotypes with MiXCR, one entry per CDR3 protein. The repertoire holds approximately 90,000 distinct CDR3 sequences, under 80% seen once, with roughly 22% in the top ten. The CDR3 runs to 13 residues. Germline V gene lookup returns CDR1 SQVTM and CDR2 ANQGSEA.

The TCR originated in a woman in her fifties or sixties with non-small cell lung cancer. The chain joins TRBV29-1 to TRBJ2-1; TRBD2 matches at 8 bases. Specimen: distant non-tumor lung tissue. The DNA of the CDR3 is TGCAGTGTTGGGGGGACTAGGGGTAATGAGCAATTCTTC. As protein: CSVGGTRGNEQFF.